A single T cell receptor (beta chain) is shown here with its context. The clone's antigen remains unknown. Per-nucleotide qualities are absent, and no much larger clonotype sits a single base away. Receptor libraries were prepared by the immunoSEQ multiplex PCR assay. On the study's bioinformatics: A statistical classification framework was built to diagnose cytomegalovirus status from the catalog of TCR beta chain sequences. TCRdb carries this immuneACCESS record with in-frame sequences only. Its versions omit some clonotypes, under half of them owing to an unresolved V gene in the studies checked, with the rest unexplained. V and J calls and clone size come straight from that table; D and trimming were deduced from the DNA. This sample holds roughly 60,000 clones; roughly 94% were observed only once. Approximately 2.5% of the sample rests with the top ten. The sample belongs to a study of cytomegalovirus exposure and HLA in healthy donors (dated by TCRdb to about 2017). For context, the study as a whole: A later analysis indicated that the roughly 130 validation repertoires were generated on the platform also employed for the 666 repertoires of the first cohort. The study was designed to test whether signatures of past pathogen exposure could be identified by cataloging public T cell receptors. A separate validation cohort of approximately 120 different subjects was used in addition to the approximately 640-subject first cohort. To predict cytomegalovirus infection status, the study brought together high-throughput TCR immunosequencing, statistical association of individual TCRs with disease status, and machine learning. Summary of the overall study and its limitations: The authors suggested that the approach could potentially be generalized to other disease states and immunological phenotypes. A few of the identified cytomegalovirus-associated TCR beta chains were confirmed in vitro to be specific for cytomegalovirus antigens. The study listed 164 TCR beta chains as associated with cytomegalovirus. Most TCR sequences were seen in very few donors, while some public TCRs were found in many individuals. In a later analysis, TCRs clustered in the first cohort were found to also tend to co-occur in the 100 to 150 validation repertoires, with about 94% of cluster scores above 0. All 120 or so repertoires were used to score co-occurrence in the validation cohort in a later analysis, because that analysis had no HLA typing for the cohort. In both the original and validation cohorts, the classifier was reported to diagnose cytomegalovirus status with high specificity and sensitivity.

The CDR3 measures 15 amino acids from cysteine to phenylalanine. The sequence is cut down to CDR3 DNA, 45 bases in frame from base 1. CDR1 SGHTA and CDR2 FQGNSA were looked up in the germline V gene. From V the trimming removes 1 base and from J it removes 4 bases, while the gene matches leave 2 bases of the junction unaccounted for. The donors were included in the validation cohort of approximately 130 subjects, a group kept apart from the roughly 610-subject first cohort. The sequenced material came from PBMCs. The V gene is TRBV7-2 and the J gene is TRBJ2-1, with TRBD2 matching 9 junction bases. This clonotype originated in a man aged 18-30 years in good health and CMV-seronegative. Read as DNA, the sequence is TGTGCCAGCAGCTTAGGACTAGCGGATTACAATGAGCAGTTCTTC. This yields the protein CASSLGLADYNEQFF.